This T cell receptor beta chain was recorded in a study of technical replicates of blood from a few donors (dated by TCRdb to the late 2010s). V loses 0 bases, J loses 6 bases, and the germline ends lie 9 bases apart. Inclusive of the bounding cysteine and phenylalanine, the CDR3 is 14 residues long. Only the CDR3 DNA stays, 42 bases, in frame from base 1. In the germline V gene, CDR1 corresponds to SGHRS and CDR2 to YFSETQ. The library was produced with the immunoSEQ multiplex PCR assay. The clones in this table, taken by TCRdb from immuneACCESS, are in-frame only. Not every clone is retained; where verified, under half of the shortfall comes from an unresolved V gene, and the cause of the rest is unknown. This sample gives tens of thousands of clones in total; just over 90% of them show up just once. The ten most abundant clones make up roughly 0.27% of the sample. Of note for this clone: What this receptor recognizes is not known. Qualities for individual bases were not recorded, and no much larger clone is one base off.

The chain was built from TRBV5-1 and TRBJ2-2; a confident D gene designation cannot be given. Sequenced material: T cells isolated from PBMCs. The sequence was obtained from a human donor in good health. The CDR3 has the sequence CASSLAFFPGELFF. In nucleotides, the sequence is TGCGCCAGCAGCTTGGCCTTTTTCCCCGGGGAGCTGTTTTTT.